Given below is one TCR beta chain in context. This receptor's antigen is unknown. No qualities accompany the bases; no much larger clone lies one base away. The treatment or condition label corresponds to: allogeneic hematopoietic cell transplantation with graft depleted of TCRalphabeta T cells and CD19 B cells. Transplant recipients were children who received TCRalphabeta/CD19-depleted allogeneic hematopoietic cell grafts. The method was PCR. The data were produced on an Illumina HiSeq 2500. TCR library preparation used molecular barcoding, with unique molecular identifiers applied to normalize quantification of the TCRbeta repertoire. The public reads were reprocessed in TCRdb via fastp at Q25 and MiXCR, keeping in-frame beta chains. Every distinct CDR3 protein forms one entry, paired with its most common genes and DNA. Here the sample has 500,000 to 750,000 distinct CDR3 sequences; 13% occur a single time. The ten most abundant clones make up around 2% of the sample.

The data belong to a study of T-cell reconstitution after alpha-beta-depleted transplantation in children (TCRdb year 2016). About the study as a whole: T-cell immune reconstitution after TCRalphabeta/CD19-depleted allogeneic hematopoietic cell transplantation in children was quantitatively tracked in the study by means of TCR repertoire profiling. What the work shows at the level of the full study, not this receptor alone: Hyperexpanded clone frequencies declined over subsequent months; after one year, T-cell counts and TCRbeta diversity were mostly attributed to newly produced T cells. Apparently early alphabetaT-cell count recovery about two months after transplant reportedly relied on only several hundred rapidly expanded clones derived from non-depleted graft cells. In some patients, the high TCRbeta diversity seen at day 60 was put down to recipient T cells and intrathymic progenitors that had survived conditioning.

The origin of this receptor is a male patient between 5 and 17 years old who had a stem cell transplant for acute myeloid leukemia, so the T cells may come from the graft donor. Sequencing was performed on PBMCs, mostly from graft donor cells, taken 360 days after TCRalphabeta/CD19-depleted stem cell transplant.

The CDR3 reads CASSSPDRGRIGELFF. The nucleotide sequence reads as follows: TGTGCCAGCAGCTCTCCGGACAGGGGGCGCATCGGGGAGCTGTTTTTT. This receptor chain uses TRBV11-2 and TRBJ2-2, and 11 bases in between align with TRBD1. Germline trimming amounts to 4 bases on V and 7 bases on J, with 8 as the count of junction bases outside the gene matches. Inclusive of the bounding cysteine and phenylalanine, the CDR3 is 16 residues long. Kept here is only the CDR3 DNA, which spans 48 bases and is read in frame from base 1. CDR1 SGHAT and CDR2 FQNNGV were looked up in the germline V gene.